This T cell receptor beta chain was observed in a study of cytomegalovirus exposure and HLA in healthy donors. The PCR used 60 Vbeta and 13 Jbeta primers. Sequenced by immunoSEQ multiplex PCR; TCRdb stores in-frame clones only, minus some. The sample yields roughly 77,000 clones, nearly 80% seen once. Healthy donors of bone marrow made up the group. Study-wide results and limits: Reportedly, diagnosis of cytomegalovirus status by the classifier showed high specificity and sensitivity. The authors judged a highly shared variant cluster likely a sequencing artifact. Differences between HLA loci emerged in a later analysis of TCR association rates, with DRB1 most and HLA-C fewest.

Note on this clone: Its cognate antigen is unknown.

Germline V gene sequence: CDR1 SGHDN, CDR2 FVKESK. Trimming removed 6 bases at V and 8 bases at J, with 11 bases between. The CDR3 contains 12 residues. This sequence joins TRBV14 and TRBJ2-1, with D possibly matching TRBD1 (5 bases). The origin of this receptor is a man between 40 and 49 years old in good health and CMV-seronegative. The sample comprised PBMCs. CDR3 nucleotides: TGTGCCAGCAGGCGCCTGACAGATGAGCAGTTCTTC. This translates into CASRRLTDEQFF.